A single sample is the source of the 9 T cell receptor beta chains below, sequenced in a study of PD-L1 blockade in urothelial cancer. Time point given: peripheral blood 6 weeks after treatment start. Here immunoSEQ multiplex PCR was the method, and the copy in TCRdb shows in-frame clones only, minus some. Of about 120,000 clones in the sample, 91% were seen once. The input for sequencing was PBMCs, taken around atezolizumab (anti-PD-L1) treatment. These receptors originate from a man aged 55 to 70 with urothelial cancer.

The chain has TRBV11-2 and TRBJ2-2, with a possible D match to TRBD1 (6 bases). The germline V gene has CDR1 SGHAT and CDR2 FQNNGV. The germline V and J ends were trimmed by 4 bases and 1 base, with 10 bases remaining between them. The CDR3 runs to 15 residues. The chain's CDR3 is CASSSSDRNTGELFF. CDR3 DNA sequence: TGTGCCAGCAGCTCCTCGGACAGGAACACCGGGGAGCTGTTTTTT.

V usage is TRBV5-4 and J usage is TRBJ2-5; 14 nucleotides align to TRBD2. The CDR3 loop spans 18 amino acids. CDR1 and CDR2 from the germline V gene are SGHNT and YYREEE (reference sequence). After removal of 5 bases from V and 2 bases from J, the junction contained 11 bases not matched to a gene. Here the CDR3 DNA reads TGTGCCAGCAGTCCAGGGACTAGCGGGAGCGTTGGGCAAGAGACCCAGTACTTC. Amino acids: CASSPGTSGSVGQETQYF.

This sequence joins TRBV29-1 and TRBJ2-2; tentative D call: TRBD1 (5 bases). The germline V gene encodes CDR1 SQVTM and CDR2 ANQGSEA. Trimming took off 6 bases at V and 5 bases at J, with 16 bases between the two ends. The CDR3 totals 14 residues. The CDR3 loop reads CSVVTASRTGELFF. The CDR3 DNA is TGCAGCGTAGTGACAGCAAGCAGGACCGGGGAGCTGTTTTTT.

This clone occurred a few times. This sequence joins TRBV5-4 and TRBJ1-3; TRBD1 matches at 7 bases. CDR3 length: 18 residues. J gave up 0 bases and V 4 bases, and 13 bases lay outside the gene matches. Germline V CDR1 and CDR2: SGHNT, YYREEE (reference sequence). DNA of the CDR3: TGTGCCAGCAGCCGCCGGGACAGAAGTTTTTTCTCTGGAAACACCATATATTTT. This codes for CASSRRDRSFFSGNTIYF. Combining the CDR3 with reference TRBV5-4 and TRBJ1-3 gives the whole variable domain ETGVTQSPTHLIKTRGQQVTLRCSSQSGHNTVSWYQQALGQGPQFIFQYYREEENGRGNFPPRFSGLQFPNYSSELNVNALELDDSALYLCASSRRDRSFFSGNTIYFGEGSWLTVV.

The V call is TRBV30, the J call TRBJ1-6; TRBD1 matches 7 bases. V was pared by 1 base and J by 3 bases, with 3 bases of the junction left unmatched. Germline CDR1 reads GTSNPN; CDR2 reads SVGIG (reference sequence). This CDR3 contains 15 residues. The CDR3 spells CAWSAGQIYNSPLHF. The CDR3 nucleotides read TGTGCCTGGAGTGCGGGACAGATCTATAATTCACCCCTCCACTTT.

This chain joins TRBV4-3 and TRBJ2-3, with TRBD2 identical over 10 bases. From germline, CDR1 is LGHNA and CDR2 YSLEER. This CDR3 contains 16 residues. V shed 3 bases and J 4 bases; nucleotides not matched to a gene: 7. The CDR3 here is CASSHRAGGLPDTQYF. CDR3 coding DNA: TGCGCCAGCAGCCACCGAGCGGGAGGGTTACCAGATACGCAGTATTTT.

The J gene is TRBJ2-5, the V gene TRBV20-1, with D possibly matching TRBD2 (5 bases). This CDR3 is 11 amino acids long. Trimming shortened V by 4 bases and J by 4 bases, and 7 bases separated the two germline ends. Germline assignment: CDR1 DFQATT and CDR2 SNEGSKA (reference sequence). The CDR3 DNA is TGCAGTGCTATGGGAGCAGAGACCCAGTACTTC. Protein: CSAMGAETQYF.

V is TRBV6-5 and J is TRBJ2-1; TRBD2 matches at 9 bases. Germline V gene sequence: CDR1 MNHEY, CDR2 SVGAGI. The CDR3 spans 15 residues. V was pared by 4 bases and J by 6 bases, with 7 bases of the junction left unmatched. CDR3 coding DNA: TGTGCCAGCAGTTTGAGCGGGGGGTCGACCAATGAGCAGTTCTTC. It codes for CASSLSGGSTNEQFF.

The CDR3 protein is CASSVAPSGTTSTDTQYF. In nucleotides, the CDR3 is TGTGCCAGCAGCGTAGCTCCTAGCGGGACTACTAGCACAGATACGCAGTATTTT. The J gene is TRBJ2-3, the V gene TRBV9, with 9 bases matching TRBD2. This CDR3 contains 18 residues. Germline V lookup: CDR1 SGDLS, CDR2 YYNGEE. The ends lost 0 bases at V and 0 bases at J; junction bases unmatched: 8.